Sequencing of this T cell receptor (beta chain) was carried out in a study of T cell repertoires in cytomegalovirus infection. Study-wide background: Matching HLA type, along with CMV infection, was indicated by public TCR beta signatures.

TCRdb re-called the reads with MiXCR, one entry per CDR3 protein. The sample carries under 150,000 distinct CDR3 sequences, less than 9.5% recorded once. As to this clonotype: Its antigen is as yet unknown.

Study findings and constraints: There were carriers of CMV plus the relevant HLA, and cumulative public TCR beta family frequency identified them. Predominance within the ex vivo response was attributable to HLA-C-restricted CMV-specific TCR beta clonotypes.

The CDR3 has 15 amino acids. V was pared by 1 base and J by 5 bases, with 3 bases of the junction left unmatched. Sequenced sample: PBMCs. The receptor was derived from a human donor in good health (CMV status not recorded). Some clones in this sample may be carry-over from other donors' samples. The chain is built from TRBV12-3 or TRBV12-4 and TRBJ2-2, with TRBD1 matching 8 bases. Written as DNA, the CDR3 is TGTGCCAGCAGTTTAGGGCAGGGGGCGACCGGGGAGCTGTTTTTT. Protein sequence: CASSLGQGATGELFF.